The rows below give T cell receptor beta chains drawn from one sample of a study of T cell changes during pregnancy in multiple sclerosis. Sequenced by immunoSEQ multiplex PCR; TCRdb stores in-frame clones only, minus some. The sample gives roughly 80,000 clones, 75% to 90% of which show up once; under 2.5% is in the top ten. The sequencing used peripheral blood, collected before pregnancy. These receptors all stem from a female donor with multiple sclerosis, enrolled in a pregnancy study. Each CDR3 is given with its conserved first and last residue. A D gene is named only where the DNA matches it firmly. Not all rows give a size; the values are once, few, many and, for expanded clones, a class.

J,length,D,V,size,DNA,CDR3
TRBJ1-2,14,TRBD1,TRBV14,NA,TGTGCCAGCAGCCCCAGACAGGGCAACTATGGCTACACCTTC,CASSPRQGNYGYTF
TRBJ2-4,16,NA,TRBV7-8,NA,TGTGCCAGCAGCTTAGAGACCACGGGAGCCAAAAACATTCAGTACTTC,CASSLETTGAKNIQYF
TRBJ2-2,17,TRBD2,TRBV19,NA,TGTGCCAGTAAGGGGTTGCGGGGGGGCGTGAACACCGGGGAGCTGTTTTTT,CASKGLRGGVNTGELFF
TRBJ1-1,14,TRBD1,TRBV7-9,few,TGTGCCAGCAGCTTATCAGGGGGCTACACTGAAGCTTTCTTT,CASSLSGGYTEAFF
TRBJ2-7,14,NA,TRBV5-1,NA,TGCGCCAGCAGCTTCGGTGGTATCTCCTACGAGCAGTACTTC,CASSFGGISYEQYF
TRBJ1-1,10,NA,TRBV5-5,few,TGTGCCTCCGAAGCGGGGGGAGCTTTCTTT,CASEAGGAFF
TRBJ1-1,15,NA,TRBV6-1,NA,TGTGCCAGCTCCGAGGCAAGGGGCGGCTCCACTGAAGCTTTCTTT,CASSEARGGSTEAFF
TRBJ2-6,18,TRBD1,TRBV18,once,TGTGCCAGCTCACCAGTCGGACAGGGCACTCCCGGGGCCAACGTCCTGACTTTC,CASSPVGQGTPGANVLTF
TRBJ2-7,16,TRBD1,TRBV15,once,TGTGCCACCAGCAGAGGTGACAGGGTGCTAGCCTACGAGCAGTACTTC,CATSRGDRVLAYEQYF
TRBJ2-1,15,NA,TRBV4-2,once,TGTGCCAGCAGCCAAGGTGGCGGGCCCAACAATGAGCAGTTCTTC,CASSQGGGPNNEQFF
TRBJ2-3,15,NA,TRBV5-4,NA,TGTGCCAGCAGCGGTCGGGGGGCCCAGGCAGATACGCAGTATTTT,CASSGRGAQADTQYF
TRBJ1-4,13,NA,TRBV28,NA,TGTGCCAGCAGCCCCAGGATTTTAGAAAAACTGTTTTTT,CASSPRILEKLFF
TRBJ2-3,14,TRBD2,TRBV29-1,NA,TGCAGCGTTGGATTAGGAGGGAGGGCAGATACGCAGTATTTT,CSVGLGGRADTQYF
TRBJ2-7,16,TRBD2,TRBV5-1,NA,TGCGCCAGCAGCCCCGGGTGGACTAGCGGGGGGATCGAGCAGTACTTC,CASSPGWTSGGIEQYF